The 32 T cell receptor beta chains presented below share a single source sample, sequenced in a study of prognosis after radiotherapy for stage I lung cancer listed by TCRdb under 2021. Instrument on record: Illumina HiSeq 3000. Two rounds of multiplex PCR were performed to amplify the TCR beta CDR3 region from genomic DNA. In the first PCR round, primers specific to each TRBV and TRBJ gene were used, and the primer sequences were filed in Chinese patent CN105087789A. Using fastp at Q25 and MiXCR, TCRdb reprocessed the public reads and kept productive beta chains. Identical CDR3 proteins give one entry, which carries the most common genes and DNA. The sample table contains approximately 16,000 distinct CDR3 sequences; only one count was recorded for roughly 30% of them. Roughly 30% of the sample goes to the ten largest clones. The material sequenced was PBMCs, taken before or after stereotactic body radiation therapy (not recorded which). The receptors were sampled from a donor over 45 with non-small cell lung cancer.

The table lists this clonotype with many counts. The chain recombines TRBV28 with TRBJ1-1, with D perhaps matching TRBD1 (5 bases). Germline V lookup: CDR1 MDHEN, CDR2 SYDVKM. Trimming took 6 bases from V and 0 from J, leaving 8 bases between them. This CDR3 region has 13 residues. DNA for the CDR3: TGTGCCAGCAGACAGGACTTGAACACTGAAGCTTTCTTT. Amino acid sequence: CASRQDLNTEAFF.

This clonotype was recorded a few times. Since the CDR3 does not end with the conserved phenylalanine or tryptophan, this likely comes from a read error. This chain links TRBV30 with TRBJ2-7; tentatively, D is TRBD1 (6 bases). CDR1 GTSNPN and CDR2 SVGIG come from the germline V gene (reference sequence). The CDR3 covers 12 residues. Trimming left V 4 bases short and J 3 bases short, with 10 bases between. The CDR3 loop reads CAWNRTDYEQYL. The CDR3 coding sequence is TGTGCCTGGAACCGGACAGACTACGAGCAGTACCTC.

The V call is TRBV6-2 or TRBV6-3, the J call TRBJ2-7; TRBD2 agrees at 7 bases. The length of the CDR3 is 15 residues. Germline CDR1 and CDR2: MNHEY and SVGEGT. V shed 5 bases and J 5 bases; nucleotides not matched to a gene: 12. CDR3 residues: CASSTGGGEGHEQYF. The DNA of the CDR3 is TGTGCCAGCAGTACCGGTGGGGGGGAAGGGCACGAGCAGTACTTC.

This clonotype has a count of ten or more. The rearrangement uses TRBV2 and TRBJ1-5; D gene uncertain. Trimming cost V 2 bases and J 0 bases, with 5 bases left between them. The CDR3 extends over 14 amino acids. The V gene's germline CDR1 is SNHLY and CDR2 FYNNEI. The CDR3 DNA follows: TGTGCCAGCAGTGAATGGCGTAGCAATCAGCCCCAGCATTTT. Its protein product is CASSEWRSNQPQHF.

This clonotype has a count of ten or more. This chain joins TRBV20-1 and TRBJ1-1; D unclear. Germline-derived CDR1 and CDR2 are DFQATT and SNEGSKA (reference sequence). The CDR3 covers 12 residues. The V end was cut by 5 bases, the J end by 1 base, with 8 bases between. The CDR3 nucleotides are TGCAGTGCTCGCCCCGGGAACACTGAAGCTTTCTTT. As protein: CSARPGNTEAFF.

This clonotype has at least ten counts. V gene TRBV6-1 combines with J gene TRBJ2-5; 9 nucleotides agree with TRBD1. The CDR3 extends over 17 amino acids. V gave up 2 bases and J gave up 3 bases; unmatched junction bases: 10. Germline CDR1 MNHNS, CDR2 SASEGT. CDR3 sequence (DNA): TGTGCCAGCAGTGAAAGTACAGGGGGCCGGGCCAAAGAGACCCAGTACTTC. Translation: CASSESTGGRAKETQYF.

This clonotype was found many times. The rearrangement links TRBV3-1 to TRBJ2-1; possible D gene TRBD1, 6 bases. The CDR3 has 14 amino acids. Germline V CDR1 and CDR2: LGHDT, YNNKEL (reference sequence). V was cut by 5 bases and J by 3 bases, with 11 bases left in between. The CDR3 loop reads CASSVQDSYNEQFF. The CDR3 bases are TGTGCCAGCAGCGTTCAGGACAGCTACAATGAGCAGTTCTTC.

This clonotype was found many times. The chain couples TRBV29-1 to TRBJ2-7; D is uncertain. Trimming took off 4 bases at V and 2 bases at J, with 9 bases between the two ends. Germline loops: CDR1 SQVTM, CDR2 ANQGSEA. This CDR3 has 12 amino acids. CDR3 in DNA: TGCAGCGTTGGACAACTTCCCTACGAGCAGTACTTC. Translation gives CSVGQLPYEQYF.

This clonotype was picked up many times. The J gene is TRBJ2-3, the V gene TRBV5-6, with a possible D match to TRBD2 (5 bases). Germline V gives CDR1 SGHDT, CDR2 YYEEEE. V lost 3 bases, J lost 2 bases, and 10 bases lay in between. CDR3 length equals 14 residues. CDR3 in amino acids: CASSWTPDTDTQYF. In DNA form, the CDR3 reads TGTGCCAGCAGCTGGACTCCCGACACAGATACGCAGTATTTT.

The chain recombines TRBV4-1 with TRBJ2-5; D is unclear. There are 12 residues in the CDR3. CDR1 and CDR2 (germline): MGHRA, YSYEKL. The V gene lost 0 bases and the J gene lost 7 bases, with 6 bases spanning the gap. The CDR3 region has the DNA TGCGCCAGCAGCCAAGACCTTAGGACCCAGTACTTC. Its protein product is CASSQDLRTQYF.

There are many counts of this clonotype. CDR3: CASQGQNYNEQFF. Written as DNA, the CDR3 is TGTGCCAGCCAAGGACAGAACTACAATGAGCAGTTCTTC. The chain links TRBV6-1 to TRBJ2-1; a possible D gene is TRBD1 (6 bases). Germline-derived CDR1 and CDR2 are MNHNS and SASEGT. CDR3 length equals 13 residues. V dropped 8 bases and J dropped 3 bases, with 11 bases sitting between them.

Concerning this clonotype itself: An end of the junction does not agree with germline; a read error may underlie this. V usage is TRBV20-1 and J usage is TRBJ1-5, with D perhaps matching TRBD1 (6 bases). Germline lookup yields CDR1 DFQATT and CDR2 SNEGSKA (reference sequence). CDR3 size: 16 residues. In DNA, the CDR3 is TGCAGTGCTCCGTGGGGGGGCAGGGGTGGCAATCAGCACCAGCAATTT. It encodes CSAPWGGRGGNQHQQF.

About this clonotype itself: This is likely an artifact of a read error, given a far larger clone one base away. This sequence joins TRBV6-9 and TRBJ1-5; TRBD1 matches at 7 bases. After removal of 3 bases from V and 7 bases from J, the junction contained 6 bases not matched to a gene. Germline V CDR1 and CDR2: MNHGY, SVAAGI. The CDR3 consists of 14 residues. The CDR3 is CASSYEGAWQPQHF. The CDR3 DNA reads TGTGCCAGCAGTTACGAGGGGGCTTGGCAGCCCCAGCATTTT.

This clonotype was detected ten times or more. V usage is TRBV10-3 and J usage is TRBJ1-2, with D perhaps TRBD1 (6 bases). Germline CDR1 ENHRY, CDR2 SYGVKD. The CDR3 has 14 residues. V dropped 3 bases and J dropped 4 bases, with 12 bases sitting between them. The CDR3 sequence: CAISDSGTFYGYTF. CDR3 nucleotide sequence: TGTGCCATCAGTGATTCCGGGACATTCTATGGCTACACCTTC.

V and J are TRBV11-2 and TRBJ1-5, with 11 bases that match TRBD1. The CDR3 length is 18 residues. V was clipped by 0 bases and J by 2 bases; unmatched bases: 6. Germline CDR1 and CDR2: SGHAT and FQNNGV. CDR3 amino acids: CASSLDRGQGAGNQPQHF. The CDR3 region has the DNA TGTGCCAGCAGCTTAGACCGAGGACAGGGGGCGGGCAATCAGCCCCAGCATTTT.

The sample holds many counts of this clonotype. This chain joins TRBV7-2 and TRBJ1-1; tentative D call: TRBD1 (6 bases). Germline loops: CDR1 SGHTA, CDR2 FQGNSA. This CDR3 is built from 13 residues. The V gene lost 5 bases and the J gene lost 4 bases, with 11 bases spanning the gap. CDR3 sequence reads: CASSPQGFTEAFF. CDR3 DNA: TGTGCCAGCAGCCCACAGGGTTTCACTGAAGCTTTCTTT.

This clonotype was seen at least ten times. The rearrangement links TRBV7-9 to TRBJ1-4; D not resolved. The V and J ends lost 1 base and 2 bases respectively, with 8 bases between them. This CDR3 spans 15 amino acids. Germline CDR1 reads SEHNR; CDR2 reads FQNEAQ (reference sequence). CDR3 loop: CASSLVRSTNEKLFF. The CDR3 DNA sequence: TGTGCCAGCAGCTTAGTTAGGAGTACTAATGAAAAACTGTTTTTT.

This clonotype was recorded at least ten times. The CDR3 loop reads CATGPIGTDTQYF. As DNA, the CDR3 is TGTGCCACCGGGCCGATAGGCACAGATACGCAGTATTTT. The chain employs TRBV15 and TRBJ2-3; the D is unclear. V gave up 8 bases and J gave up 1 base, with 10 bases separating them. CDR1 is LNHNV, CDR2 YYDKDF, per germline (reference sequence). This CDR3 has 13 amino acids.

The chain carries TRBV7-9 and TRBJ2-1; no reliable D call. This CDR3 spans 12 amino acids. Germline V lookup: CDR1 SEHNR, CDR2 FQNEAQ (reference sequence). Trimming took off 3 bases at V and 3 bases at J, with 3 bases between the two ends. The DNA for the CDR3 is TGTGCCAGCAGCTTGGGCTACAATGAGCAGTTCTTC. It encodes CASSLGYNEQFF.

This clonotype occurred many times. J is TRBJ2-3 and V is TRBV7-8; 8 bases line up with TRBD2. Per the germline V gene, CDR1 is SGHVS and CDR2 is FQNEAQ. The CDR3 spans 20 residues. Trimming removed 2 bases from V and 1 base from J; junction bases left unmatched: 17. The CDR3 sequence: CASSLHAGIERELRTDTQYF. In nucleotides, the CDR3 is TGTGCCAGCAGCTTACATGCGGGTATTGAGCGGGAGCTTCGCACAGATACGCAGTATTTT.

This clonotype was recorded only once. It is likely a read error: a sequence one base away is far more abundant. This chain joins TRBV7-9 and TRBJ2-7; TRBD2 agrees at 8 bases. Per germline, CDR1 SEHNR and CDR2 FQNEAQ (reference sequence). The V segment lost 1 base and the J segment 2 bases; nucleotides outside the gene matches: 7. The CDR3 is 16 amino acids. The CDR3 bases are TGTGCCAGCAGCTTAGAGCGGGAGACGGTGACCTACGAGCAGTACTTC. Translating it yields CASSLERETVTYEQYF.

In regard to this clonotype: With a far larger clone one base away, a read error is the likely cause. V is TRBV2 and J is TRBJ2-3; 10 nucleotides line up with TRBD1. V lost 7 bases and J lost 0; bases outside the gene matches: 10. CDR1 and CDR2 (germline): SNHLY, FYNNEI. CDR3 length equals 17 residues. The CDR3 is CASISSLGQGSTDTQYF. The CDR3, as DNA: TGTGCCAGCATCTCGAGCCTGGGACAGGGGAGCACAGATACGCAGTATTTT.

This clonotype was picked up many times. J is TRBJ1-5 and V is TRBV7-2; TRBD1 matches 7 bases. Germline CDR1 is SGHTA and CDR2 is FQGNSA. The ends lost 5 bases at V and 2 bases at J; junction bases unmatched: 6. This CDR3 is built from 15 residues. DNA of the CDR3: TGTGCCAGCAGCACGAGGACAGGAGGCAATCAGCCCCAGCATTTT. It specifies CASSTRTGGNQPQHF.

This clonotype was observed many times. This chain uses TRBV7-7 with TRBJ2-7, with a tentative D call TRBD2 (6 bases). The V end lost 5 bases, the J end lost 3 bases, and 14 bases lay between the germline ends. From germline, CDR1 is SSHAT and CDR2 FNYEAQ (reference sequence). The length of the CDR3 is 14 residues. The CDR3 loop is CASSPREFGYEQYF. As DNA, the CDR3 is TGTGCCAGCAGCCCACGGGAGTTTGGCTACGAGCAGTACTTC.

V gene TRBV3-1 combines with J gene TRBJ2-5; possibly TRBD2 for D (5 bases). The CDR3 consists of 12 residues. Trimming pared 3 bases from V and 3 bases from J, leaving 5 bases between. From germline, CDR1 is LGHDT and CDR2 YNNKEL (reference sequence). The CDR3 region is CASSQGEETQYF. The DNA of the CDR3 is TGTGCCAGCAGCCAGGGAGAAGAGACCCAGTACTTC.

V usage is TRBV5-4 and J usage is TRBJ2-1, with TRBD1 matching over 8 bases. CDR3 length: 14 residues. With 8 bases clipped from V and 4 bases from J, the junction kept 8 bases outside the gene matches. In germline, CDR1 is SGHNT, CDR2 YYREEE (reference sequence). The CDR3 is CARAGTGIYNEQFF. DNA of the CDR3: TGTGCCAGGGCCGGGACAGGAATTTACAATGAGCAGTTCTTC.

This clonotype was detected many times. The gene calls are TRBV6-2 or TRBV6-3 and TRBJ1-4; TRBD1 matches 7 bases. V lost 6 bases, J lost 8 bases, and 9 bases stayed unmatched. Germline-derived CDR1 and CDR2 are MNHEY and SVGEGT. The CDR3 contains 14 residues. The CDR3 nucleotides read TGTGCCAGCAGCTCCACAGGGGTAGGGGAAAAACTGTTTTTT. This codes for CASSSTGVGEKLFF.

This clonotype was detected ten times or more. The chain recombines TRBV28 with TRBJ2-7, with 13 positions matching TRBD2. The length of the CDR3 is 15 residues. J was trimmed by 7 bases and V by 5 bases; bases with no gene match: 8. CDR1 is MDHEN and CDR2 is SYDVKM in the germline V gene. CDR3 amino acids: CASSLSTSGRGEQYF. The CDR3 DNA reads TGTGCCAGCAGTCTATCTACTAGCGGGAGGGGGGAGCAGTACTTC. Filled out from reference TRBV28 and TRBJ2-7, the complete variable domain reads DVKVTQSSRYLVKRTGEKVFLECVQDMDHENMFWYRQDPGLGLRLIYFSYDVKMKEKGDIPEGYSVSREKKERFSLILESASTNQTSMYLCASSLSTSGRGEQYFGPGTRLTVT.

As regards this clonotype: This sequence is one base from a far larger clone and is likely a read error. The chain employs TRBV6-2 or TRBV6-3 and TRBJ2-7; TRBD2 agrees at 14 bases. The CDR3 is made up of 13 amino acids. Germline CDR1 is MNHEY and CDR2 is SVGEGT. V shed 7 bases and J 5 bases; nucleotides not matched to a gene: 1. As DNA, the CDR3 is TGTGCCAGCATGGGACTAGCGGGAGACGAGCAGTACTTC. This translates into CASMGLAGDEQYF.

Many counts were recorded for this clonotype. J is TRBJ2-1 and V is TRBV7-3, with TRBD2 matching 7 bases. V shed 5 bases, J shed 10 bases, and the junction held 5 bases outside the gene matches. CDR1 and CDR2 (germline): SGHTA, FQGTGA. The CDR3 spans 12 residues. The CDR3 region is CASSTSTSEQFF. Here the CDR3 DNA reads TGTGCCAGCAGCACCTCGACTAGCGAGCAGTTCTTC.

By sample share, this clonotype is medium-sized (0.01 to 0.1%). The V gene is TRBV20-1, the J gene TRBJ2-3; 13 positions match TRBD2. Germline CDR1 is DFQATT and CDR2 is SNEGSKA (reference sequence). V shed 0 bases and J 6 bases; nucleotides not matched to a gene: 6. CDR3 size: 16 residues. CDR3 nucleotides: TGCAGTGCTAGAGATCAAGGACTAGCGGGAGCCGATACGCAGTATTTT. Its translation: CSARDQGLAGADTQYF.

In this sample, this clonotype turned up many times. V is TRBV7-2 and J is TRBJ2-3, with D maybe TRBD1 (6 bases). Germline CDR1 SGHTA, CDR2 FQGNSA. The germline V and J ends were trimmed by 8 bases and 14 bases, with 17 bases remaining between them. The CDR3 length is 11 residues. The CDR3 protein is CASGLTGLTYF. The CDR3 DNA is TGTGCCAGCGGCCTGACAGGACTCACGTATTTT. Looking up the rest from reference TRBV7-2 and TRBJ2-3 gives the full variable domain: GAGVSQSPSNKVTEKGKDVELRCDPISGHTALYWYRQSLGQGLEFLIYFQGNSAPDKSGLPSDRFSAERTGGSVSTLTIQRTQQEDSAVYLCASGLTGLTYFGPGTRLTVL.